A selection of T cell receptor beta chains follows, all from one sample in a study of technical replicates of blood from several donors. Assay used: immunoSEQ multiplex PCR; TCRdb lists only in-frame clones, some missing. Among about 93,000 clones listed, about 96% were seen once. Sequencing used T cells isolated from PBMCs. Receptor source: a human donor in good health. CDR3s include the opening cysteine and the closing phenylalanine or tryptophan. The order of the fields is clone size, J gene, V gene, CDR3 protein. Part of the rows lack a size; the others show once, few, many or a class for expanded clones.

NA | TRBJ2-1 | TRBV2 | CASSSGRRVNEQFF
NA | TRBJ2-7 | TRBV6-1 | CASDPTGAYEQYF
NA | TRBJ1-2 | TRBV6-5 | CASSYSQGVLSYGYTF
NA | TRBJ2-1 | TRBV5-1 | CASSLELAGGREQFF
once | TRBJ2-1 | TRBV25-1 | CASRLAGNYNEQFF
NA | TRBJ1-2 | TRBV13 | CASSSGAQGAQGYTF
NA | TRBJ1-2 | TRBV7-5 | CALQRGLFLGYTF
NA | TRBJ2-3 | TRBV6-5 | CASSYSKGLAPDTQYF
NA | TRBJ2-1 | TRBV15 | CATSRYGTSGNNEQFF
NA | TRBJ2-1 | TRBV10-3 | CAISETGGNSYNEQFF
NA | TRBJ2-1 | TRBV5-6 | CASSWDLAGGVHEQFF
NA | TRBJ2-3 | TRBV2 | CASSEYRLAGRGSTDTQYF
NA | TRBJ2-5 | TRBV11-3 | CASSFPRGQETQYF
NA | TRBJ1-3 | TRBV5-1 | CASRPLGGDTKGFFDRNTIYF
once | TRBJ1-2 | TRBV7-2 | CASSSYDGYTF
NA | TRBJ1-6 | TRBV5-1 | CASSPRQGNGSPLHF
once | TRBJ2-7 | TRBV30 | CAWRKGLAYEQYF
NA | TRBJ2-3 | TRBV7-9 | CASSLVSDTQYF
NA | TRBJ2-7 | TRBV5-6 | CASSSEWTAASYEQYF
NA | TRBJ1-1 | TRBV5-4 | CASSPGATEAFF
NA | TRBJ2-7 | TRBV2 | CASSPGLAGGLYEQYF
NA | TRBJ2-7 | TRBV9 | CASSVDWALGQGPYEQYF
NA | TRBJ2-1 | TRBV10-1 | CASSGTSGRFGYNEQFF
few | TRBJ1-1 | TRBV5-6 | CASSSGAGGTEAFF
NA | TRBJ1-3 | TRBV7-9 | CASMGGLAGNTIYF
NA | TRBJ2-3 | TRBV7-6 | CASSPYRPSTDTQYF
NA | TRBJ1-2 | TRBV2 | CASSVEGARYGYTF
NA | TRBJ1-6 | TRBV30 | CAWSVGTYNSPLHF
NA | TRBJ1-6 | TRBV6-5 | CASSLGQGNSPLHF
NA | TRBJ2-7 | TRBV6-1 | CASSGYSGTISYEQYF
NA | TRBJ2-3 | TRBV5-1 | CASSLDSPDTQYF
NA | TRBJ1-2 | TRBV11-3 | CASSLEKGPSYGYTF
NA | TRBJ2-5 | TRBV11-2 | CASSPRDLGGQETQYF